The source of this T cell receptor beta chain is a study of siplizumab effects on memory and regulatory T cells. Study results and limitations: The average Treg-derived proportion among mappable alloreactive CD4+ clones was around 65% with siplizumab versus about 28% in controls. Major contributors to the alloresponse seemed to be naive T cells, which also appeared more diverse than memory cells.

The data were produced by immunoSEQ multiplex PCR, yet TCRdb's version contains in-frame clones alone and is incomplete. The sample holds about 27,000 clones, about 79% seen once. For this clone: What it binds is unknown.

The sequence was obtained from a human donor in good health. Sequencing used memory CD4+ T cells sorted from blood.

CDR3 in amino acids: CSGHLVGNEQFF. For the CDR3, the DNA is TGCAGCGGCCACCTCGTCGGGAATGAGCAGTTCTTC. The rearrangement uses TRBV29-1 and TRBJ2-1; D gene ambiguous. Per germline, CDR1 SQVTM and CDR2 ANQGSEA. V gave up 7 bases and J gave up 7 bases, with 14 bases separating them. CDR3 size: 12 residues.